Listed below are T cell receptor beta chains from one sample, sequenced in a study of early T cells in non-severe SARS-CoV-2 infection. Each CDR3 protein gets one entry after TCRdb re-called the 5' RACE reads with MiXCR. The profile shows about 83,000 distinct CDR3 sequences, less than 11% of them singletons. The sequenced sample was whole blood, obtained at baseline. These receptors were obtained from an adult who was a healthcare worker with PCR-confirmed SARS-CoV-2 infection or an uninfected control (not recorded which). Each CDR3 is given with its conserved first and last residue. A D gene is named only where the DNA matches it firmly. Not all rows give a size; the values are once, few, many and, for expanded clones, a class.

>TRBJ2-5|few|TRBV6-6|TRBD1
CASSLDRGRETQYF
TGTGCCAGCAGCTTGGACAGGGGGCGTGAGACCCAGTACTTC
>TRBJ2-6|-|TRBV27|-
CASSLRGAAGANVLTF
TGTGCCAGCAGTTTACGCGGGGCCGCTGGGGCCAACGTCCTGACTTTC
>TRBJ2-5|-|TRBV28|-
CASSSTESAAQETQYF
TGTGCCAGCAGTTCCACAGAGTCAGCGGCACAAGAGACCCAGTACTTC
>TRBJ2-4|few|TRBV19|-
CASSIDGAKNIQYF
TGTGCCAGTAGTATAGATGGAGCCAAAAACATTCAGTACTTC
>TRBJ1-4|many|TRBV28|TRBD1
CASRGTTGREEKLFF
TGTGCCAGCAGAGGAACGACAGGGCGCGAGGAAAAACTGTTTTTT
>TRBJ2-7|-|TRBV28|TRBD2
CASSWTSGSDQQYF
TGTGCCAGCAGTTGGACTAGCGGGAGCGACCAGCAGTACTTC
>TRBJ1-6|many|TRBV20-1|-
CSARDRTKGSSYNSPLHF
TGCAGTGCTAGAGATCGGACAAAGGGAAGCTCCTATAATTCACCCCTCCACTTT
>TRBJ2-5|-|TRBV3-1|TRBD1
CASSQGQGAGEAQYF
TGTGCCAGCAGCCAGGGACAGGGTGCGGGGGAGGCCCAGTACTTC
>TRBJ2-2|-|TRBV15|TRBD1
CATSRVAGTGGTGELFF
TGTGCCACCAGCAGAGTTGCCGGGACAGGGGGCACCGGGGAGCTGTTTTTT
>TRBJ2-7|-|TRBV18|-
CASSPGTNFEQYF
TGTGCCAGCTCACCCGGGACAAACTTCGAGCAGTACTTC
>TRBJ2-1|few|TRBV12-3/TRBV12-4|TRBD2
CASSSEREGRYEQFF
TGTGCCAGCAGCTCCGAGCGGGAGGGCCGCTATGAGCAGTTCTTC
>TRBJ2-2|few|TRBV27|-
CASRRRTGELFF
TGTGCCAGCAGAAGACGCACCGGGGAGCTGTTTTTT
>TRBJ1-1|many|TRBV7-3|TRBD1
CASSMTDRGDTEAFF
TGTGCCAGCAGCATGACGGACAGGGGGGATACTGAAGCTTTCTTT
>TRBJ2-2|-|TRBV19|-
CASSIGGNGELFF
TGTGCCAGTAGTATAGGTGGAAACGGGGAGCTGTTTTTT
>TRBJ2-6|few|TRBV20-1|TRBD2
CSASVSGTSGRASGANVLTF
TGCAGTGCTAGTGTGTCGGGGACTAGCGGGAGGGCCTCTGGGGCCAACGTCCTGACTTTC
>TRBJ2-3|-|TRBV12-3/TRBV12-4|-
CASSPTPLASPTDTQYF
TGTGCCAGCAGCCCCACCCCCTTAGCGTCCCCAACAGATACGCAGTATTTT
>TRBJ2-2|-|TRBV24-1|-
CATSDDLNTGELFF
TGTGCCACCAGTGATGACCTGAACACCGGGGAGCTGTTTTTT
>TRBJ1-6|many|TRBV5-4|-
CASSLRTLNSPLHF
TGTGCCAGCAGCTTGCGGACTCTTAATTCACCCCTCCACTTT
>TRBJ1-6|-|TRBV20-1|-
CSALTATYNSPLHF
TGCAGTGCTTTGACAGCTACCTATAATTCACCCCTCCACTTT
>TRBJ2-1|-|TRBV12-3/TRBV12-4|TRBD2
CASSRAGGYNEQFF
TGTGCCAGCAGCCGGGCGGGGGGCTACAATGAGCAGTTCTTC
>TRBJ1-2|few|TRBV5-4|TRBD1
CASSPAGQGNYGYTF
TGTGCCAGCAGCCCGGCTGGACAGGGGAACTATGGCTACACCTTC
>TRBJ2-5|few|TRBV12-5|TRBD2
CASGPGLRDPPQETQYF
TGTGCTAGTGGACCGGGACTACGAGACCCTCCACAAGAGACCCAGTACTTC
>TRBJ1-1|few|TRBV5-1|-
CASSLAVSPPTFF
TGCGCCAGCAGCTTGGCCGTTTCCCCTCCAACTTTCTTT
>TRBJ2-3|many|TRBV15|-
CATSRGGASTDTQYF
TGTGCCACCAGCAGAGGAGGTGCTAGCACAGATACGCAGTATTTT
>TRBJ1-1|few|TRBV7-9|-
CASSLDAGGMTEAFF
TGTGCCAGCAGCTTAGATGCAGGTGGGATGACTGAAGCTTTCTTT
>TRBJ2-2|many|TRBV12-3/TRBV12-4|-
CASSSPGELFF
TGTGCCAGCAGTTCCCCCGGGGAGCTGTTTTTT
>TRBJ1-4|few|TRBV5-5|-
CASSSRTATNEKLFF
TGTGCCAGCAGCAGTCGGACAGCAACTAATGAAAAACTGTTTTTT
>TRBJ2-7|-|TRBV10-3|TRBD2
CAISDPLLRTSDRTENYEQYF
TGTGCCATCAGTGACCCGCTCCTCAGGACTAGCGACCGTACAGAGAACTACGAGCAGTACTTC
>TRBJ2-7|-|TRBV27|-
CASSLGPLSEQYF
TGTGCCAGCAGTTTGGGTCCGCTGAGTGAGCAGTACTTC
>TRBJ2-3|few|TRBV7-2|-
CASSASRRSTDTQYF
TGTGCCAGCAGCGCCTCTAGGCGGTCCACAGATACGCAGTATTTT
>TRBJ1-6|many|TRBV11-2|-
CASSLEPGSNSPLHF
TGTGCCAGCAGCTTAGAACCAGGATCCAATTCACCCCTCCACTTT
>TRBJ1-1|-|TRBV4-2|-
CASSQGDGEAFF
TGTGCCAGCAGCCAGGGGGACGGTGAAGCTTTCTTT
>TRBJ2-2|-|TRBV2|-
CASSDRVATGELFF
TGTGCCAGCAGTGATCGGGTTGCGACCGGGGAGCTGTTTTTT
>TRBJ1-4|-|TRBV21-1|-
CASSKGEDRERAEKLFF
TGTGCCAGCAGCAAAGGGGAGGACAGGGAGCGGGCTGAAAAACTGTTTTTT
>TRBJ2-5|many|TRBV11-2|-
CASSPRETQYF
TGTGCCAGCAGCCCGCGAGAGACCCAGTACTTC
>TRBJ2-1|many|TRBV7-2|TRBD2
CASSPGTSNEQFF
TGTGCCAGCAGCCCCGGGACTAGCAATGAGCAGTTCTTC
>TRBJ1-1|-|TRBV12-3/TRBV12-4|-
CASSRGETEAFF
TGTGCCAGCAGTCGGGGGGAAACTGAAGCTTTCTTT
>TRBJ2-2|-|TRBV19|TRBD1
CARTGTGPTGELFF
TGTGCCAGGACCGGGACAGGGCCCACCGGGGAGCTGTTTTTT
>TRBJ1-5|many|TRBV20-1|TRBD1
CSAAGTDRNQPQHF
TGCAGTGCGGCCGGGACAGACCGCAATCAGCCCCAGCATTTT
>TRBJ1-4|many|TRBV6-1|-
CASGRQTNEKLFF
TGTGCCAGCGGGAGACAGACTAATGAAAAACTGTTTTTT
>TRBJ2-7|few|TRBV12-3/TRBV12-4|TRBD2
CASNWAGTTNYEQYF
TGTGCCAGCAACTGGGCCGGGACTACCAACTACGAGCAGTACTTC
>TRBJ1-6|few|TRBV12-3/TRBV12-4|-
CASGRERSPLHF
TGTGCCAGCGGCAGGGAGCGATCACCCCTCCACTTT
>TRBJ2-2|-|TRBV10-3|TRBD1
CAISPKGQSASGELFF
TGTGCCATCAGTCCGAAGGGACAGAGCGCTAGCGGGGAGCTGTTTTTT
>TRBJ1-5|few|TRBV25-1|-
CASSDGGSGRPQHF
TGTGCCAGCAGTGATGGCGGGTCCGGTCGGCCCCAGCATTTT
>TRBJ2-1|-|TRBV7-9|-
CASSSSTSYNEQFF
TGTGCCAGCAGCTCCTCCACTAGCTACAATGAGCAGTTCTTC
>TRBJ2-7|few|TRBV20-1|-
CSARDSQRAYEQYF
TGCAGTGCTAGAGATTCCCAGCGGGCCTACGAGCAGTACTTC
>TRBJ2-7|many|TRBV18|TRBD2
CASSRTSGLSYEQYF
TGTGCCAGCTCACGGACTAGCGGACTCTCCTACGAGCAGTACTTC
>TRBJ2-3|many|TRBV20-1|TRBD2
CSARVGSGSADTQYF
TGCAGTGCTAGAGTTGGTAGCGGGAGCGCAGATACGCAGTATTTT
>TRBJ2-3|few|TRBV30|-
CAWSGYSSTDTQYF
TGTGCCTGGAGTGGTTACAGTAGCACAGATACGCAGTATTTT
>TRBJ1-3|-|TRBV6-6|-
CASSPQVSGNTIYF
TGTGCCAGCAGTCCACAGGTATCTGGAAACACCATATATTTT